Sequencing of this T cell receptor beta chain was carried out in a study of blood T cell repertoires in COVID-19. There are 15 residues in the CDR3. V was pared by 4 bases and J by 5 bases, with 14 bases between. The V gene's germline CDR1 is KGHSH and CDR2 LQKENI. Seattle-derived patients entered the study during active infection and were followed longitudinally. Clones were read by immunoSEQ multiplex PCR, and TCRdb kept only the in-frame ones, dropping some. Among 330,000 or so clones, approximately 89% were seen once, and the ten largest hold around 4%. Sequencing was done on a sample of peripheral blood. The TCR comes from a woman aged 55-70 years with COVID-19, enrolled during active disease. This chain uses TRBV18 with TRBJ1-4; possible D gene TRBD1, 5 bases. The CDR3 here is CASSLSDRENEKLFF. CDR3 in DNA: TGTGCCAGCTCACTCTCCGACAGAGAGAATGAAAAACTGTTTTTT.